This T cell receptor (beta chain) is from a study of shared clonotypes between healthy human individuals. Study background: A donor's plate count was three for CD4 naive and three for CD4 memory; CD8 naive had two and CD8 memory one.

Only a few counts were recorded for this clone. Its antigen is currently unknown. In the same sample, other DNA sequences code for this CDR3. Assay: immunoSEQ multiplex PCR; the TCRdb copy retains only in-frame clones and omits some. Of roughly 2.1 million clones detected, 90% to 95% appear once; the ten largest clones hold under 2%. Germline loops: CDR1 SEHNR, CDR2 FQNEAQ (reference sequence). Trimming cost V 5 bases and J 4 bases, with 3 bases left between them. The CDR3 extends over 11 amino acids. Study-wide results and limits: Generation probabilities were higher for clonotypes shared across all four sorted-subset donors than for unshared ones. Although depth was large, rarefaction showed that sequencing of the sorted subsets was incomplete. Sharing across several donors was seen in around 5.1% of naive CD4 clonotypes.

Terminally differentiated effector memory CD45RA+ cells were excluded from the naive CD8 cells, which were CD45RO-negative and positively selected for CCR7. The receptor was derived from a man between 18 and 35 years old in good health. Some clones in this sample may be carry-over from other donors' samples. Input material: naive CD8+ T cells from PBMCs. This chain connects TRBV7-9 to TRBJ2-1; D gene uncertain. This CDR3 reads CASSRYNEQFF. The CDR3 DNA sequence: TGTGCCAGCAGCCGGTACAATGAGCAGTTCTTC.